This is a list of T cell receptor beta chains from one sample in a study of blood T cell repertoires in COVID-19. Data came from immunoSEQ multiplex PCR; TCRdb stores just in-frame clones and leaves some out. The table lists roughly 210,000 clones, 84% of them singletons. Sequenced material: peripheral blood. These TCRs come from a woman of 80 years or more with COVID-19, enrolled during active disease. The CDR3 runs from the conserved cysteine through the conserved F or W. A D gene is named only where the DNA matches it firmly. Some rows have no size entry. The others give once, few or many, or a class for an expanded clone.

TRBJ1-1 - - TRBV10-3 CAISEDRQALLRAFF TGTGCCATCAGTGAGGATAGACAGGCTCTACTCCGCGCTTTCTTT
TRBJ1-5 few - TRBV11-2 CASQGYSNQPQHF TGTGCCTCCCAGGGATATAGCAATCAGCCCCAGCATTTT
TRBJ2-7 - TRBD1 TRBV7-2 CASGTGPPYEQYF TGTGCCAGCGGGACAGGGCCCCCCTACGAGCAGTACTTC
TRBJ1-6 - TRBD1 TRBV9 CASSACLGEQGIANSPLHF TGTGCCAGCAGCGCTTGCCTTGGGGAACAGGGGATTGCGAATTCACCCCTCCACTTT
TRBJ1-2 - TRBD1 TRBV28 CASSYGQGAQAYGYTF TGTGCCAGCAGCTATGGACAGGGGGCGCAGGCCTATGGCTACACCTTC
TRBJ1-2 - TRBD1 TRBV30 CAWSLAGTAPGYTF TGTGCCTGGAGTCTAGCCGGGACAGCCCCTGGGTACACCTTC
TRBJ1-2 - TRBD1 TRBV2 CASSASGQPNYGYTF TGTGCCAGCAGTGCCTCGGGACAGCCAAACTATGGCTACACCTTC
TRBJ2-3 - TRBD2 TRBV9 CASSVGGGSGADTDTQYF TGTGCCAGCAGCGTAGGTGGGGGTAGCGGGGCCGACACAGATACGCAGTATTTT
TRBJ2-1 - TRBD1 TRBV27 CASRVQGVGEQFF TGTGCCAGCAGGGTACAGGGGGTAGGTGAGCAGTTCTTC
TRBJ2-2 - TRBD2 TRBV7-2 CASTTYGTSGGYTGELFF TGTGCCAGCACCACTTATGGGACTAGCGGGGGGTACACCGGGGAGCTGTTTTTT
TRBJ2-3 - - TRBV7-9 CASSLQGDTQYF TGTGCCAGCAGCTTACAGGGGGATACGCAGTATTTT
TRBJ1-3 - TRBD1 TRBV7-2 CASSSRTGGGNTIYF TGTGCCAGCAGCTCGCGCACAGGGGGCGGAAACACCATATATTTT
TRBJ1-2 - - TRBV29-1 CSVEGRRVEWDGYTF TGCAGCGTTGAAGGGAGGAGGGTTGAGTGGGATGGCTACACCTTC
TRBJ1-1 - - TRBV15 CATSREGDTEAFF TGTGCCACCAGCAGAGAAGGGGACACTGAAGCTTTCTTT
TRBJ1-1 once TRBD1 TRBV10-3 CAISDLKGGEAFF TGTGCCATCAGTGACCTCAAAGGGGGCGAAGCTTTCTTT
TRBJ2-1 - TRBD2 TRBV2 CASSPSGGNNEQFF TGTGCCAGCAGTCCTAGCGGGGGGAACAATGAGCAGTTCTTC
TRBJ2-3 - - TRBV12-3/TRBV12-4 CASSLRATDTQYF TGTGCCAGCAGTTTGCGGGCCACAGATACGCAGTATTTT
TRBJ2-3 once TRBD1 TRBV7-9 CASSSRTGLRDTQYF TGTGCCAGCAGCTCAAGGACAGGGTTACGAGATACGCAGTATTTT
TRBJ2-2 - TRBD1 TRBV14 CASSHRGRSGELFF TGTGCCAGCAGTCACAGGGGGCGATCCGGGGAGCTGTTTTTT
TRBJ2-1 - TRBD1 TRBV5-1 CASSFGQGPWDEQFF TGCGCCAGCAGCTTCGGACAGGGACCTTGGGATGAGCAGTTCTTC
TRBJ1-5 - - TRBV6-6 CASSGAISNQPQHF TGTGCCAGCAGTGGTGCGATAAGCAATCAGCCCCAGCATTTT
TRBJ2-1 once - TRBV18 CASSPLPSSYNEQFF TGTGCCAGCTCACCCCTCCCCAGCTCCTACAATGAGCAGTTCTTC
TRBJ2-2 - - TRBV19 CASSISAGTNTGELFF TGTGCCAGTAGTATTTCCGCAGGGACAAACACCGGGGAGCTGTTTTTT
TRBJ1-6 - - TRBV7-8 CASNRFGSSPLHF TGTGCCAGCAATCGTTTTGGTAGCTCACCCCTCCACTTT
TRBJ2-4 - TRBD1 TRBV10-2 CASSEQGNIQYF TGCGCCAGCAGTGAACAGGGGAACATTCAGTACTTC
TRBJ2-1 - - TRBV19 CASSSGQYYNEQFF TGTGCCAGTAGTTCCGGACAATACTACAATGAGCAGTTCTTC
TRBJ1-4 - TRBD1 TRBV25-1 CASSPNRGMNPSNEKLFF TGTGCCAGCAGTCCCAACAGGGGGATGAATCCTTCTAATGAAAAACTGTTTTTT
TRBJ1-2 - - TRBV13 CASSSTGIRYGYTF TGTGCCAGCAGCTCCACAGGGATAAGGTATGGCTACACCTTC
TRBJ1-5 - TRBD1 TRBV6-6 CASRTGIQPQHF TGTGCCAGCAGGACAGGGATTCAGCCCCAGCATTTT
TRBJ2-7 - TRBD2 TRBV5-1 CASSSGLGMWEQYF TGCGCCAGCAGCTCGGGACTAGGCATGTGGGAGCAGTACTTC
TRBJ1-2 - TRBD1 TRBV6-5 CASSYRADRVYGYTF TGTGCCAGCAGTTACAGGGCAGACAGGGTATATGGCTACACCTTC
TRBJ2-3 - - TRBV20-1 CSASQADTQYF TGCAGTGCTTCCCAGGCAGATACGCAGTATTTT
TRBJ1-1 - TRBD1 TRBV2 CASSGQGVGTEAFF TGTGCCAGCAGTGGGCAGGGGGTAGGCACTGAAGCTTTCTTT
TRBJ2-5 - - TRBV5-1 CASSLSTTAVMRETQYF TGCGCCAGCAGCTTATCTACGACAGCAGTTATGAGAGAGACCCAGTACTTC
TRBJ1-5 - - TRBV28 CASSVYGVTGPTGPQHF TGTGCCAGCAGTGTTTACGGAGTGACAGGTCCCACTGGGCCCCAGCATTTT
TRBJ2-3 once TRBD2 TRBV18 CASSASGGLTDTQYF TGTGCCAGCTCCGCTAGCGGGGGTCTCACAGATACGCAGTATTTT
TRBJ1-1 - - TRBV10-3 CAISEGADTEAFF TGTGCCATCAGTGAGGGGGCGGACACTGAAGCTTTCTTT
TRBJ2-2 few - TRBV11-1 CASSRGGDTGELFF TGTGCCAGCAGTCGAGGGGGGGACACCGGGGAGCTGTTTTTT
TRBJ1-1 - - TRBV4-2 CASSQVGGAGTEAFF TGTGCCAGCAGCCAAGTTGGAGGGGCAGGGACTGAAGCTTTCTTT
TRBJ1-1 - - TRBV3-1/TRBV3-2 CASSQDLRNTEAFF TGTGCCAGCAGCCAAGATCTGAGGAACACTGAAGCTTTCTTT
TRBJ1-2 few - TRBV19 CASSIGQENYGYTF TGTGCCAGTAGTATAGGACAGGAGAACTATGGCTACACCTTC
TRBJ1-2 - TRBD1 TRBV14 CASSPTGHGYTF TGTGCCAGCAGCCCGACAGGGCATGGCTACACCTTC
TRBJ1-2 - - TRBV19 CARRQGRNYGYTF TGTGCCAGACGTCAGGGGCGAAACTATGGCTACACCTTC
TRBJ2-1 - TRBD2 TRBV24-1 CATRASGGDEQFF TGTGCCACCAGGGCTAGCGGGGGGGATGAGCAGTTCTTC
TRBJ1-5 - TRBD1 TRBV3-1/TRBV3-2 CASSQDAGGQQPQHF TGTGCCAGCAGCCAAGATGCAGGGGGCCAACAGCCCCAGCATTTT
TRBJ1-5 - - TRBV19 CASSNNLQPQHF TGTGCCAGTAGTAACAACCTCCAGCCCCAGCATTTT
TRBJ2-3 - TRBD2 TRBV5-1 CASSRSGGSTDTQYF TGCGCCAGCAGCAGAAGCGGGGGAAGCACAGATACGCAGTATTTT
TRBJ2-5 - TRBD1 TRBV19 CASSTGQGNTQYF TGTGCCAGTAGTACGGGACAGGGGAACACCCAGTACTTC
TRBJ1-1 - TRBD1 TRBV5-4 CASSSRQGLSTEAFF TGTGCCAGCAGCTCCCGACAGGGTCTGAGCACTGAAGCTTTCTTT
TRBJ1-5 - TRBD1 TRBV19 CASSDRGLYSNQPQHF TGTGCCAGTTCAGACAGGGGGCTATATAGCAATCAGCCCCAGCATTTT
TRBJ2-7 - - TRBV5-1 CASSLYDSSSSYEQYF TGCGCCAGCAGCTTGTACGACAGTTCGAGCTCCTACGAGCAGTACTTC
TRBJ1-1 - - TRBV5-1 CASSLQGRDTEAFF TGCGCCAGCAGCCTGCAGGGCAGGGACACTGAAGCTTTCTTT
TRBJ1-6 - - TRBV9 CASSVTHIPGSYNSPLHF TGTGCCAGCAGCGTAACCCACATTCCGGGCTCCTATAATTCACCCCTCCACTTT
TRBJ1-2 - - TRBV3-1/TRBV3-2 CASSQEGSVGYTF TGTGCCAGCAGCCAGGAGGGATCGGTCGGCTACACCTTC
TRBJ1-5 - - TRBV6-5 CASRSGLGNQPQHF TGTGCCAGCAGATCAGGGTTGGGCAATCAGCCCCAGCATTTT